Each of the 21 T cell receptor beta chains below was sequenced from the same sample in a study of T cell repertoires in cytomegalovirus infection. One entry per CDR3 protein, called by TCRdb with MiXCR from the reads. The data show 200,000 to 250,000 distinct CDR3 sequences, with about 39% seen just once and 55% to 70% held by the top ten. These TCRs are of unknown antigen specificity. The sequencing here drew on CD8+ T cells from cultured PBMCs, taken from culture after CMV antigen stimulation. Receptors originate from a human donor in good health (CMV status not recorded). Some clones in this sample may be carry-over from other donors' samples.

This clonotype is medium-sized by share. This chain joins TRBV29-1 and TRBJ2-3; D call uncertain. The CDR3 consists of 14 residues. Germline values: CDR1 SQVTM, CDR2 ANQGSEA. V was shortened by 7 bases and J by 2 bases, with 16 bases between the two germline ends. CDR3 DNA sequence: TGCAGCGGGATAGACAAACCAGTCACAGATACGCAGTATTTT. Protein: CSGIDKPVTDTQYF.

This chain uses TRBV7-3 with TRBJ2-1; D is perhaps TRBD2 (5 bases). CDR1 SGHTA and CDR2 FQGTGA come from the germline V gene. CDR3 length equals 15 residues. V lost 4 bases and J 6 bases, leaving 16 bases between the germline ends. As DNA, the CDR3 is TGTGCCAGCAGCTCCACTGAGCCTAGCTTCAATGAGCAGTTCTTC. This gives the protein CASSSTEPSFNEQFF.

CDR3 coding DNA: TGCAGTGCTAGAATGGGGACGGGAGGTGCGTACCAAGAGACCCAGTACTTC. It codes for CSARMGTGGAYQETQYF. This chain connects TRBV20-1 to TRBJ2-5; 7 positions agree with TRBD2. This CDR3 contains 17 residues. CDR1 is DFQATT and CDR2 is SNEGSKA in the germline V gene (reference sequence). V was clipped by 2 bases and J by 0 bases; unmatched bases: 12.

The J gene is TRBJ2-3, the V gene TRBV6-5, with TRBD1 identical over 10 bases. V was clipped by 2 bases and J by 4 bases; unmatched bases: 3. Germline lookup yields CDR1 MNHEY and CDR2 SVGAGI. There are 15 residues in the CDR3. Written as DNA, the CDR3 is TGTGCCAGCAGTTACGGGACAGGGGCGGCAGATACGCAGTATTTT. Amino acid sequence: CASSYGTGAADTQYF.

The genes are TRBV12-3 or TRBV12-4 and TRBJ1-3; no clear D. Trimming cost V 7 bases and J 4 bases, with 20 bases left between them. The CDR3 loop spans 16 amino acids. The CDR3 DNA is TGTGCCAGCACCCCCACATTGCCCTCGGGCGGAAACACCATATATTTT. Its translation: CASTPTLPSGGNTIYF.

V is TRBV12-3 or TRBV12-4 and J is TRBJ2-7; TRBD2 matches 14 bases. The CDR3 spans 18 residues. V lost 5 bases to trimming and J lost 0 bases; unmatched junction nucleotides: 9. The CDR3: CASSPGLAGVPNSYEQYF. Here the CDR3 DNA reads TGTGCCAGCAGTCCGGGACTAGCGGGAGTACCAAACTCCTACGAGCAGTACTTC.

There are a few counts of this clonotype. This chain links TRBV18 with TRBJ2-1; D gene uncertain. CDR3 length equals 16 residues. Per germline, CDR1 KGHSH and CDR2 LQKENI. V dropped 6 bases and J dropped 0 bases, with 15 bases sitting between them. The CDR3, as DNA: TGTGCCAGCTCTCCGGAGACTCTCGTCTCCTACAATGAGCAGTTCTTC. Protein: CASSPETLVSYNEQFF.

This clonotype was seen a handful of times. This sequence joins TRBV12-3 or TRBV12-4 and TRBJ2-3; 10 bases map to TRBD2. The CDR3 runs 16 residues. V shed 4 bases, J shed 4 bases, and the junction held 8 bases outside the gene matches. The CDR3 loop reads CASSSPAGGSPDTQYF. CDR3 nucleotide sequence: TGTGCCAGCAGTTCCCCAGCGGGGGGGTCCCCAGATACGCAGTATTTT.

This clonotype was observed a handful of times. J is TRBJ2-6 and V is TRBV4-2; TRBD2 might be the D (6 bases). CDR1 LGHNA and CDR2 YNFKEQ come from the germline V gene. V was trimmed by 1 base and J by 0 bases, leaving 13 bases between them. The CDR3 consists of 18 residues. The CDR3 DNA reads TGTGCCAGCAGCCAAGTGGGGGGAGGCCCCTCTGGGGCCAACGTCCTGACTTTC. Translating it yields CASSQVGGGPSGANVLTF.

The CDR3 nucleotides read TGCGCCAGCAGCTCCTCAGGGTATCAAGAGACCCAGTACTTC. It translates to CASSSSGYQETQYF. The chain carries TRBV5-1 and TRBJ2-5; weak D call: TRBD1 (5 bases). This CDR3 is built from 14 residues. From germline, CDR1 is SGHRS and CDR2 YFSETQ. Trimming took off 3 bases at V and 2 bases at J, with 11 bases between the two ends.

The rearrangement joins TRBV7-9 to TRBJ2-7; D remains unclear. CDR1 is SEHNR and CDR2 is FQNEAQ in the germline V gene (reference sequence). The length of the CDR3 is 13 residues. Trimming stripped 5 bases from V and 2 bases from J, with 10 bases between. This chain's CDR3 is CASSPRGTYEQYF. The CDR3 bases are TGTGCCAGCAGCCCGCGTGGGACCTACGAGCAGTACTTC.

J is TRBJ2-3 and V is TRBV7-9, with a weak D call TRBD1 (6 bases). The length of the CDR3 is 13 residues. Germline V gene data show CDR1 as SEHNR and CDR2 as FQNEAQ (reference sequence). Here the CDR3 DNA reads TGTGCGACGGCAGGGGAAAGCACAGATACGCAGTATTTT. It translates to CATAGESTDTQYF.

The chain couples TRBV28 to TRBJ2-3; TRBD2 agrees at 10 bases. Trimming removed 2 bases from V and 3 bases from J; junction bases left unmatched: 8. Germline V CDR1 and CDR2: MDHEN, SYDVKM. The CDR3 is 17 amino acids. The CDR3 sequence is CASSLDSAGGPTDTQYF. CDR3 DNA: TGTGCCAGCAGTTTAGATTCAGCGGGAGGGCCAACAGATACGCAGTATTTT.

Notes on this clonotype: At one of its ends the junction is not consistent with the germline gene, which may arise from a read error. V is TRBV7-7 and J is TRBJ2-1; 8 bases match TRBD1. The germline gives CDR1 SSHAT, CDR2 FNYEAQ (reference sequence). CDR3 length: 14 amino acids. CDR3 DNA sequence: TGTGCTAGCAGCTCCGACAGGGGAAGCAATGAGCAGTTCTTC. It yields the protein CASSSDRGSNEQFF.

The V and J genes are TRBV27 and TRBJ2-2, with 10 bases fitting TRBD2. V was pared by 10 bases and J by 5 bases, with 7 bases of the junction left unmatched. CDR1 MNHEY and CDR2 SMNVEV come from the germline V gene (reference sequence). There are 14 residues in the CDR3. In DNA form, the CDR3 reads TGTGCCACCCTAGCGGGAGAGGGGACCGGGGAGCTGTTTTTT. It specifies CATLAGEGTGELFF.

The chain links TRBV20-1 to TRBJ2-7, with D hard to call. Trimming took 5 bases from V and 2 from J, leaving 10 bases between them. This CDR3 region has 12 residues. The germline V gene has CDR1 DFQATT and CDR2 SNEGSKA (reference sequence). CDR3 bases: TGCAGTGCTCCCTCCGGCCCCTACGAGCAGTACTTC. Its translation: CSAPSGPYEQYF.

This clonotype showed up many times. The V gene is TRBV7-9, the J gene TRBJ2-7; weak D call: TRBD1 (6 bases). The V gene lost 0 bases and the J gene lost 0 bases, with 15 bases spanning the gap. Germline V CDR1 and CDR2: SEHNR, FQNEAQ (reference sequence). The CDR3 covers 17 residues. The CDR3 reads CASSLAQGTDFSYEQYF. The CDR3 coding sequence is TGTGCCAGCAGCTTAGCGCAGGGGACGGACTTCTCCTACGAGCAGTACTTC.

V gene TRBV12-3 or TRBV12-4 combines with J gene TRBJ2-1, with a weak D call TRBD2 (5 bases). V lost 8 bases and J 7 bases, leaving 21 bases between the germline ends. This CDR3 is built from 15 residues. DNA for the CDR3: TGTGCCAGCGGTCGGGCTAGCCCTTTATTAAATGAGCAGTTCTTC. Residues: CASGRASPLLNEQFF.

This clonotype is labeled as medium-sized. The V gene is TRBV28, the J gene TRBJ2-5; possibly TRBD2 for D (6 bases). This CDR3 is 14 amino acids long. With 6 bases removed from V and 5 bases from J, the gap between germline ends came to 16 bases. The germline V gene encodes CDR1 MDHEN and CDR2 SYDVKM. The CDR3 loop reads CASSLAAPRETQYF. CDR3 DNA sequence: TGTGCCAGCAGCTTAGCGGCCCCGAGGGAGACCCAGTACTTC.

This clonotype was seen only a few times. J is TRBJ2-1 and V is TRBV7-6; 8 positions match TRBD1. The CDR3 runs 14 residues. Germline CDR1 is SGHVS and CDR2 is FNYEAQ. With 5 bases clipped from V and 5 bases from J, the junction kept 5 bases outside the gene matches. Written as DNA, the CDR3 is TGTGCCAGCAGCAGACGGACAGGGAACAATGAGCAGTTCTTC. Amino acids: CASSRRTGNNEQFF.

This clonotype has more than one count but fewer than ten. The chain recombines TRBV10-3 with TRBJ1-5; unclear D gene. CDR1 is ENHRY and CDR2 is SYGVKD in the germline V gene. With 2 bases removed from V and 7 bases from J, the gap between germline ends came to 9 bases. This CDR3 has 13 amino acids. This chain's CDR3 is CAISEGDQQPQHF. As DNA, the CDR3 is TGTGCCATCAGTGAGGGGGATCAGCAGCCCCAGCATTTT.